This passage covers 8 T cell receptor beta chains from one sample sequenced in a study of blood T cell repertoires in COVID-19. Measured with immunoSEQ multiplex PCR; TCRdb has only the in-frame clones, and not every one. This sample has 160,000 or so clones; about 90% occur once, and the top ten carry 1% to 1.5%. Input material: PBMCs or T cells enriched from blood (not recorded which). Source of these receptors: a human donor with acute COVID-19. The donor label of this sample is uncertain.

The J gene is TRBJ2-7, the V gene TRBV12-2; TRBD1 reflects the table's D call only, with no check against the DNA. TRBV12-2 is recorded as a pseudogene. The CDR3 covers 14 residues. The CDR3 region is CASRFDRGTYEQYF. In DNA, the CDR3 is TGTGCAAGTCGCTTCGACAGGGGAACCTACGAGCAGTACTTC.

CDR3 bases: TGTGCCAGCAGTTCCCCCGACAGGGGGCAGCCCCAGCATTTT. Translation: CASSSPDRGQPQHF. J is TRBJ1-5 and V is TRBV6-5, with 9 positions matching TRBD1. Germline CDR1 MNHEY, CDR2 SVGAGI. V shed 4 bases and J 7 bases; nucleotides not matched to a gene: 5. The CDR3 runs to 14 residues.

This sequence joins TRBV5-5 and TRBJ2-2; TRBD1 matches 9 bases. Trimming cost V 4 bases and J 3 bases; bases outside gene matches: 13. The germline CDR1 and CDR2 sequences are SGHKS and YYEKEE (reference sequence). CDR3 length: 18 amino acids. The CDR3 loop reads CASSILGTGSSDTGELFF. For the CDR3, the DNA is TGTGCCAGCAGCATCCTAGGGACAGGGTCTTCGGACACCGGGGAGCTGTTTTTT.

V is TRBV9 and J is TRBJ2-1, with 9 bases that match TRBD2. Germline V gene data show CDR1 as SGDLS and CDR2 as YYNGEE. The CDR3 consists of 18 residues. V gave up 0 bases and J gave up 1 base; unmatched junction bases: 8. CDR3 nucleotide sequence: TGTGCCAGCAGCGTAGGGGTCTCAACTAGCGGGTCCTACAATGAGCAGTTCTTC. It specifies CASSVGVSTSGSYNEQFF.

The chain is built from TRBV19 and TRBJ1-5, with TRBD1 matching 7 bases. V lost 1 base to trimming and J lost 3 bases; unmatched junction nucleotides: 6. Germline V lookup: CDR1 LNHDA, CDR2 SQIVND (reference sequence). CDR3 size: 16 residues. The CDR3, as DNA: TGTGCCAGTAGTATAGCGGGCAGGGGGAACAATCAGCCCCAGCATTTT. Amino acid sequence: CASSIAGRGNNQPQHF.

The V call is TRBV19, the J call TRBJ1-2, with D possibly TRBD1 on 6 matching bases. The CDR3 consists of 15 residues. Germline CDR1 and CDR2: LNHDA and SQIVND (reference sequence). The V and J ends lost 4 bases and 8 bases respectively, with 20 bases between them. This chain's CDR3 is CASSSSIGQSGGYTF. CDR3 nucleotides: TGTGCCAGTAGTAGTTCCATCGGACAGAGTGGCGGCTACACCTTC. Full variable domain (outside the CDR3, taken from reference TRBV19 and TRBJ1-2): DGGITQSPKYLFRKEGQNVTLSCEQNLNHDAMYWYRQDPGQGLRLIYYSQIVNDFQKGDIAEGYSVSREKKESFPLTVTSAQKNPTAFYLCASSSSIGQSGGYTFGSGTRLTVV.

The J gene is TRBJ2-7, the V gene TRBV6-5, with D perhaps TRBD1 (5 bases). This CDR3 region has 12 residues. Germline CDR1 MNHEY, CDR2 SVGAGI. Trimming cost V 7 bases and J 4 bases, with 11 bases left between them. The CDR3 spells CASTATGYEQYF. DNA of the CDR3: TGTGCCAGCACCGCTACAGGATACGAGCAGTACTTC.

The chain uses TRBV12-3 or TRBV12-4 and TRBJ1-1; a possible D gene is TRBD1 (6 bases). CDR3 length: 13 amino acids. V shed 6 bases and J shed 9 bases, with 17 bases lying between them. Here the CDR3 reads CASSVKGQTKAFF. CDR3 sequence (DNA): TGTGCCAGCAGCGTTAAAGGACAGACGAAAGCTTTCTTT.